This entry lists 5 T cell receptor beta chains sequenced from one sample in a study of shared clonotypes between healthy human individuals. Clones were read by immunoSEQ multiplex PCR, and TCRdb kept only the in-frame ones, dropping some. The table records fewer than 400,000 clones, around two thirds of them present only once. Sample: memory CD4+ T cells sorted from blood. This sample's subset: CD45RA-negative fraction. These receptors originate from a man younger than 45 in good health.

The V gene is TRBV2, the J gene TRBJ2-7, with 9 bases that match TRBD2. Looked up from germline, CDR1 is SNHLY and CDR2 is FYNNEI. The CDR3 sequence is 14 residues long. J was trimmed by 4 bases and V by 10 bases; bases with no gene match: 11. As DNA, the CDR3 is TGTGCCACCTCAGCGGGAGGTACCGGTTACGAGCAGTACTTC. Translating gives CATSAGGTGYEQYF.

The chain carries TRBV4-3 and TRBJ1-1; D gene ambiguous. Trimming pared 4 bases from V and 3 bases from J, leaving 12 bases between. The V gene's germline CDR1 is LGHNA and CDR2 YSLEER. The CDR3 covers 14 residues. CDR3 sequence reads: CASSLQTRDTEAFF. For the CDR3, the DNA is TGCGCCAGCAGCCTGCAAACTCGGGACACTGAAGCTTTCTTT.

J is TRBJ2-7 and V is TRBV5-1; 8 bases align to TRBD1. J was trimmed by 5 bases and V by 0 bases; bases with no gene match: 4. Germline V gives CDR1 SGHRS, CDR2 YFSETQ. The CDR3 has 14 amino acids. The CDR3 region has the DNA TGCGCCAGCAGCTTGGCAGGGGGCATGAACGAGCAGTACTTC. It specifies CASSLAGGMNEQYF.

The CDR3 DNA reads TGTGCCAGCAGGGTCCTGTTTGACAGATACGAGCAGTACTTC. Its protein is CASRVLFDRYEQYF. V is TRBV2 and J is TRBJ2-7, with D perhaps matching TRBD1 (5 bases). From germline, CDR1 is SNHLY and CDR2 FYNNEI. This CDR3 is built from 14 residues. The V gene lost 6 bases and the J gene lost 4 bases, with 16 bases spanning the gap. Full variable domain (outside the CDR3, taken from reference TRBV2 and TRBJ2-7): EPEVTQTPSHQVTQMGQEVILRCVPISNHLYFYWYRQILGQKVEFLVSFYNNEISEKSEIFDDQFSVERPDGSNFTLKIRSTKLEDSAMYFCASRVLFDRYEQYFGPGTRLTVT.

The chain employs TRBV28 and TRBJ1-1, with TRBD1 as a possible D gene (6 bases). Trimming took 6 bases from V and 4 from J, leaving 12 bases between them. Germline V gene data show CDR1 as MDHEN and CDR2 as SYDVKM. The CDR3 extends over 13 amino acids. The CDR3 region is CASSLTGATEAFF. For the CDR3, the DNA is TGTGCCAGCAGCCTGACGGGGGCCACTGAAGCTTTCTTT. The full variable domain, completed using reference TRBV28 and TRBJ1-1, is DVKVTQSSRYLVKRTGEKVFLECVQDMDHENMFWYRQDPGLGLRLIYFSYDVKMKEKGDIPEGYSVSREKKERFSLILESASTNQTSMYLCASSLTGATEAFFGQGTRLTVV.